Listed below are T cell receptor beta chains from one sample, sequenced in a study of a mutant IDH1 vaccine in newly diagnosed glioma. The data were produced by immunoSEQ multiplex PCR, yet TCRdb's version contains in-frame clones alone and is incomplete. The data show approximately 80,000 clones, with approximately 78% seen just once and 5% to 6.5% held by the top ten. These TCRs are of unknown antigen specificity. Sequenced here: PBMCs, sampled from a glioma patient whose treatment included an IDH1 peptide vaccine. The receptors come from a man aged 35 to 55 with glioma. The CDR3 runs from the conserved cysteine through the conserved F or W. The D gene is left open where the match is weak. The listing skips clone size in some rows; elsewhere it reads once, few, many or a size class.

few,TRBJ1-2,TRBV19,-,TGTGCCAGTAGTTCGTCCTACTATGGCTACACCTTC,CASSSSYYGYTF
-,TRBJ2-1,TRBV4-3,TRBD2,TGCGCCAGCAGCCAGGGACTAGCGGGAGGGACGGCGTTCTTC,CASSQGLAGGTAFF
-,TRBJ2-7,TRBV6-1,-,TGTGCCAGCAGTTCGGGACGCTACGAGCAGTACTTC,CASSSGRYEQYF
-,TRBJ2-6,TRBV18,-,TGTGCCAGCTCACCTACAGGGTCTGGAGCTGGGGCCAACGTCCTGACTTTC,CASSPTGSGAGANVLTF
-,TRBJ1-5,TRBV6-5,TRBD1,TGTGCCAGCAAAAGACAGGGCACATCCACTTCTTGGCATTTT,CASKRQGTSTSWHF
-,TRBJ1-6,TRBV28,-,TGTGCCAGTTGGGACCCTGGGCGGAATTCACCCCTCCACTTT,CASWDPGRNSPLHF
-,TRBJ2-2,TRBV10-3,-,TGTGCCATCAGAGACAGTTTGGGCGGGGAGCTGTTTTTT,CAIRDSLGGELFF
-,TRBJ1-1,TRBV5-1,TRBD1,TGCGCCAGCAGCCGGGACAGTTCCAACACTGAAGCTTTCTTT,CASSRDSSNTEAFF
-,TRBJ1-1,TRBV4-2,-,TGTGCCAGCAGCCAAGATGATAGCGCCAGGTCCCTTTTTTTT,CASSQDDSARSLFF
-,TRBJ2-7,TRBV7-9,-,TGTGCCAGCAGCCCCCGGGACCTCGAGCAGTACTTC,CASSPRDLEQYF
once,TRBJ1-1,TRBV6-4,-,TGTGCCAGCAGTGACGAAGAGGCGAACACTGAAGCTTTCTTT,CASSDEEANTEAFF
-,TRBJ2-7,TRBV10-3,-,TGTGCCATCGGCTGGGTCCCCAGCTCCTACGAGCAGTACTTC,CAIGWVPSSYEQYF
-,TRBJ1-1,TRBV18,-,TGTGCCAGCTCACCAGATCTGGGGGAGAAAGAAGCTTTCTTT,CASSPDLGEKEAFF
-,TRBJ2-7,TRBV29-1,TRBD1,TGCAGCGTAGCCCCCGGGACAGGGACCTTCGGAGAGCAGTACTTC,CSVAPGTGTFGEQYF
-,TRBJ2-7,TRBV11-2,-,TGTGCCAGCAGCTTAGACCTCGCGGGCGGGACCTACGAGCAGTACTTC,CASSLDLAGGTYEQYF
once,TRBJ2-5,TRBV7-9,-,TGTGCCAGCAGCCCCAATCTAGCCCTTCAAGAGACCCAGTACTTC,CASSPNLALQETQYF
-,TRBJ2-5,TRBV7-2,TRBD2,TGTGCCAGTATGTTTAGCGGGAGTCACCAAGAGACCCAGTACTTC,CASMFSGSHQETQYF
once,TRBJ2-5,TRBV28,-,TGTGCCAGCAGCCAAACCCCGGGACACCTGGAGACCCAGTACTTC,CASSQTPGHLETQYF
once,TRBJ2-3,TRBV7-2,TRBD2,TGTGCCAGCAGCATGTGGACTAGCGGGAGGGCAGATACGCAGTATTTT,CASSMWTSGRADTQYF
-,TRBJ1-1,TRBV29-1,-,TGCAGCTTCAGGGGAGACCGGGTGGACACTGAAGCTTTCTTT,CSFRGDRVDTEAFF
-,TRBJ2-7,TRBV29-1,-,TGCAGCGTTGGAAAGGGCCAGGGCTTTCCCTACGAGCAGTACTTC,CSVGKGQGFPYEQYF
once,TRBJ2-7,TRBV11-2,-,TGTGCCAGCAGCTTAGTTCGGTTAAGCAACGAGCAGTACTTC,CASSLVRLSNEQYF
-,TRBJ1-1,TRBV9,-,TGTGCCAGCAGTGGACTGAACACTGAAGCTTTCTTT,CASSGLNTEAFF
-,TRBJ2-6,TRBV29-1,-,TGCAGCGTCGTACATTCTGGGGCCAACGTCCTGACTTTC,CSVVHSGANVLTF
-,TRBJ2-1,TRBV7-8,TRBD2,TGTGCCAGCAGCTTAGCCCTGACTAGCGGGAAAGGAGGCTACAATGAGCAGTTCTTC,CASSLALTSGKGGYNEQFF
-,TRBJ1-2,TRBV7-3,-,TGTGCCAGCAGCTCGCCGGGAGGGAGGAACTATGGCTACACCTTC,CASSSPGGRNYGYTF
-,TRBJ2-7,TRBV7-9,-,TGTGCCAGCAGCTTAGTCACGCAAGAGCAGTACTTC,CASSLVTQEQYF
-,TRBJ1-2,TRBV27,-,TGTGCCAGCAGTTTACGCGGAAACTATGGCTACACCTTC,CASSLRGNYGYTF
-,TRBJ1-2,TRBV7-2,-,TGTGCCAGCAGCTTAAGTTGGGGGGCCGACTATGGCTACACCTTC,CASSLSWGADYGYTF
-,TRBJ1-2,TRBV12-5,TRBD1,TGTGCTAGTGGCCCCCCGGCCCGGGACAGGTCCGGTTATGGCTACACCTTC,CASGPPARDRSGYGYTF
-,TRBJ1-5,TRBV7-2,-,TGTGCCAGCAGCAATCCAAGGGCGGGAAGCAATCAGCCCCAGCATTTT,CASSNPRAGSNQPQHF
-,TRBJ1-4,TRBV13,TRBD1,TGTGCCAGCAGCCTGGACAGGGGACCTAATGAAAAACTGTTTTTT,CASSLDRGPNEKLFF
-,TRBJ2-7,TRBV30,-,TGTGCCTGGATACCCGCTAGCTCCTACGAGCAGTACTTC,CAWIPASSYEQYF
-,TRBJ2-1,TRBV5-4,-,TGTGCCAGCAGCTTGGGGCAGATGGATGAGCAGTTCTTC,CASSLGQMDEQFF
-,TRBJ2-1,TRBV6-6,TRBD2,TGTGCCAGCAGAATAGCGGGAAAGCATGAGCAGTTCTTC,CASRIAGKHEQFF
-,TRBJ2-7,TRBV5-6,-,TGTGCCAGCAGCTTGGGGGCAGGCGGATCCTACGAGCGGTACTTC,CASSLGAGGSYERYF
once,TRBJ2-5,TRBV5-4,TRBD2,TGTGCCAGCAGCTCCCCCCGAGGGGGGCTAGCGGGATACCAAGAGACCCAGTACTTC,CASSSPRGGLAGYQETQYF
-,TRBJ2-3,TRBV5-1,TRBD2,TGCGCCAGCAGCTCGAGCGGGGACCGCACAGATACGCAGTATTTT,CASSSSGDRTDTQYF
-,TRBJ2-1,TRBV10-3,TRBD2,TGTGCCATCAGTGAGTCGGGGACTAGCGGGGGAGCCAATGAGCAGTTCTTC,CAISESGTSGGANEQFF
-,TRBJ2-7,TRBV10-3,-,TGTGCCATCAGTGAGTCGGGGGGTTCCCACGAGCAGTACTTC,CAISESGGSHEQYF